What follows is one TCR beta chain and its context. Trimming took 0 bases from V and 3 from J, leaving 9 bases between them. This CDR3 spans 15 amino acids. The germline gives CDR1 PRHDT, CDR2 FYEKMQ (reference sequence). These data come from a study of blood T cell repertoires in COVID-19. Whole-study context: COVID-19 samples, acute and convalescent, were from the United States, Italy and Spain. In each case, the material was cDNA or gDNA derived from T cells, B-cell-depleted T cells, or PBMCs.

How the authors handled the data: Amplifying reference gene primers gave estimates of nucleated cell counts. Data came from immunoSEQ multiplex PCR; TCRdb stores just in-frame clones and leaves some out. Clone size and V and J calls were adopted from that table, with D and trimming inferred from the DNA. Of some 89,000 clones detected, around nine tenths appear once; the ten largest clones hold 15% to 17%. This chain links TRBV13 with TRBJ2-1; D not resolved. The clonotype comes from a human donor in a cohort sampled during active COVID-19. Sequencing was carried out using peripheral blood. CDR3 region: CASSLGSRNYNEQFF. Here the CDR3 DNA reads TGTGCCAGCAGCTTAGGCTCGAGGAACTACAATGAGCAGTTCTTC.